The present T cell receptor beta chain was sequenced within a study of Ad26.COV2.S vaccination and SARS-CoV-2 variants. Study-wide results and caveats: Non-spike TCR breadth was similar in vaccine and placebo recipients.

Sequencing used immunoSEQ multiplex PCR; TCRdb keeps in-frame clones, though not all of them. The table shows hundreds of thousands of clones, with around 88% occurring only once. Details on this clone: The antigen remains unidentified.

V shed 6 bases and J shed 4 bases, with 13 bases lying between them. The germline V gene has CDR1 LGHNA and CDR2 YSLEER. This CDR3 has 14 residues. Treatment indicated: 15 to 20 received Ad26.COV2.S at low or high dose, single or two shots; roughly 5 received placebo; per-sample allocation not given. It was on day 63 after the first vaccine or placebo injection that samples were taken. It was an adult aged 18-55 years in Boston who was the donor. Vaccine was an Ad26 vector expressing Wuhan-strain SARS-CoV-2 spike. Specimen: peripheral blood, collected in a trial of Ad26.COV2.S vaccine versus placebo. The chain recombines TRBV4-3 with TRBJ1-5; D is undetermined. This receptor was obtained from a person between 18 and 59 years old who received the Ad26.COV2.S COVID-19 vaccine or a placebo. In nucleotides, the CDR3 is TGCGCCAGCAGTGATCTTGGGGTTAATCAGCCCCAGCATTTT. Translating gives CASSDLGVNQPQHF.